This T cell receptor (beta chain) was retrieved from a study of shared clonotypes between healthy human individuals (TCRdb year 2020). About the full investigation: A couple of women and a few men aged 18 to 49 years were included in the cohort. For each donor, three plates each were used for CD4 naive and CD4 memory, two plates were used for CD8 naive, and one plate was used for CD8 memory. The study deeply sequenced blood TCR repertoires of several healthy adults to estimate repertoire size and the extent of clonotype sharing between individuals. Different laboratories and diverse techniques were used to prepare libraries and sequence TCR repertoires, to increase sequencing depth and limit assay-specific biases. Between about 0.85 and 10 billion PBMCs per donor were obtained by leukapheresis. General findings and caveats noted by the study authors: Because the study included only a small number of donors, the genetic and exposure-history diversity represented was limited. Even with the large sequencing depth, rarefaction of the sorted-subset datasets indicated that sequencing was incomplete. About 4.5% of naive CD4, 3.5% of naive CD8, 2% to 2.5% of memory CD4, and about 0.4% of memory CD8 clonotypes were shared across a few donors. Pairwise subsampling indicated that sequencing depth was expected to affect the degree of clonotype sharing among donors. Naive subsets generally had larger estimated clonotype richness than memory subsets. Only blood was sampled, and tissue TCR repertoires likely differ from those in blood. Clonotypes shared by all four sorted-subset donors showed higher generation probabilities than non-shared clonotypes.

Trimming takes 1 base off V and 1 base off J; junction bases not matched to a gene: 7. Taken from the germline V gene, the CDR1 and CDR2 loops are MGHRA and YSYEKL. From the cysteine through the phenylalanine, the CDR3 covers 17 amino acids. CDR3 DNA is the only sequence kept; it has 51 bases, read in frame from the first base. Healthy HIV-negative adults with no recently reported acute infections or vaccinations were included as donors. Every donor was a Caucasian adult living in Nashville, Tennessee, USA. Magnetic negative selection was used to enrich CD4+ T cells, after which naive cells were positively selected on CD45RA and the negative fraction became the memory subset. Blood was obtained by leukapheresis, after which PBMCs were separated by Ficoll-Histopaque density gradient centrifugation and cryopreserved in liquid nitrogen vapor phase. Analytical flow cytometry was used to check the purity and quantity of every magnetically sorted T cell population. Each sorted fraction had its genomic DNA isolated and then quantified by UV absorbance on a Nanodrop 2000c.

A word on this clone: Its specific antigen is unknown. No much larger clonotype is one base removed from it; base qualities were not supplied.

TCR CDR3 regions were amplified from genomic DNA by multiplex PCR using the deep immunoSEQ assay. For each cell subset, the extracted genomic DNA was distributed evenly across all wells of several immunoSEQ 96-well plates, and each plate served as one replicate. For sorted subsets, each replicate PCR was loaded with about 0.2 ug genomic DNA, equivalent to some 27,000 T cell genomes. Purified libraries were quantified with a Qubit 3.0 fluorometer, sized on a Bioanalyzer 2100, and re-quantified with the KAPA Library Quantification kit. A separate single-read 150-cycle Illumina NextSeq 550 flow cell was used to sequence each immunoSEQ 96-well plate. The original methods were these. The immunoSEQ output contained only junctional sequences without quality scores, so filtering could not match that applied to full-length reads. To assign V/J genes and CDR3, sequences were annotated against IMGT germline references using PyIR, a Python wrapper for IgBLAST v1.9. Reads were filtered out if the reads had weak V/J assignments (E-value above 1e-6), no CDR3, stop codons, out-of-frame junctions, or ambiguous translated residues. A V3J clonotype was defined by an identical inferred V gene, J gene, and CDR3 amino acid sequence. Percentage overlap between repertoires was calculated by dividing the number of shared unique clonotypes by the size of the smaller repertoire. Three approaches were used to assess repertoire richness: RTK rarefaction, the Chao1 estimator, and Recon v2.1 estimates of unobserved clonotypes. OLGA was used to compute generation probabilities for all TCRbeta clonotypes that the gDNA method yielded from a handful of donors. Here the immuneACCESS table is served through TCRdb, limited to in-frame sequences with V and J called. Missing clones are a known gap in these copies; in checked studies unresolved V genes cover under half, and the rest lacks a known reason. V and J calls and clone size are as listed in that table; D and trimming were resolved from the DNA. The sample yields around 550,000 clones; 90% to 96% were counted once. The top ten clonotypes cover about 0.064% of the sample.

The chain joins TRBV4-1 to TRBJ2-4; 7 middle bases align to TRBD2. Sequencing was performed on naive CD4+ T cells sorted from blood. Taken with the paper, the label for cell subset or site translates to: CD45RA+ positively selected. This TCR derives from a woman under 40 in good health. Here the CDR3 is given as CASSQGVAGGAKNIQYF. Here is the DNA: TGCGCCAGCAGCCAAGGAGTAGCGGGTGGCGCCAAAAACATTCAGTACTTC.